This T cell receptor (beta chain) was captured by sequencing in a study of blood T cell repertoires in COVID-19. Turning to the study itself: COVID-19 samples, acute and convalescent, were from the United States, Italy and Spain. T cells, B-cell-depleted T cells, or PBMCs provided the cDNA or gDNA that served as material.

There are 14 residues in the CDR3. Germline loops: CDR1 SGHTS, CDR2 YDEGEE. V shed 1 base and J shed 7 bases, with 12 bases lying between them. How the authors handled the data: How many nucleated cells were present was estimated from reference gene primer amplification. Repertoires were generated with immunoSEQ multiplex PCR, while TCRdb's copy carries only in-frame clones and drops some. V and J calls and clone size are given by that table; D and trimming were obtained from the DNA. The sample holds roughly 80,000 clones, 84% seen once. This TCR was sampled from a man between 45 and 60 years old with acute or convalescent COVID-19. The chain is built from TRBV5-8 and TRBJ2-1, with D perhaps TRBD2 (6 bases). Source material: peripheral blood. CDR3 in DNA: TGTGCCAGCAGCTTGCGGGAGATGACGAATGAGCAGTTCTTC. Translated, it gives CASSLREMTNEQFF.